This T cell receptor (beta chain) was recovered during a study of T cells in localized non-small cell lung cancer. CDR3 length: 15 amino acids. After removal of 5 bases from V and 3 bases from J, the junction contained 6 bases not matched to a gene. Germline loops: CDR1 MNHEY, CDR2 SVGAGI. Clones were read by immunoSEQ multiplex PCR, and TCRdb kept only the in-frame ones, dropping some. The sample has tens of thousands of clones, 90% to 95% seen once. The chain is built from TRBV6-5 and TRBJ2-3, with 9 bases aligning to TRBD2. The source is a woman aged 35 to 69 with stage I lung adenocarcinoma. The sequencing here drew on peripheral blood, taken before any cancer treatment. CDR3 sequence (DNA): TGTGCCAGCAGTCTCAGCGGGGGGACTACAGATACGCAGTATTTT. Translation: CASSLSGGTTDTQYF.